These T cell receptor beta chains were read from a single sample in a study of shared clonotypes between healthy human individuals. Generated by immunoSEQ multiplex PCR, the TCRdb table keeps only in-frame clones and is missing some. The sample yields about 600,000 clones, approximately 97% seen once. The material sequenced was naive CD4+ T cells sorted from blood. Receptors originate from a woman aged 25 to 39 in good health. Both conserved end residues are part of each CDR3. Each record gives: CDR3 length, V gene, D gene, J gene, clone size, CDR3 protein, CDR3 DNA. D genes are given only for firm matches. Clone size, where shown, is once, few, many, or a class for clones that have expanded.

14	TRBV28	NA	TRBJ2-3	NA	CASSAIQGTDTQYF	TGTGCCAGCAGTGCAATCCAGGGGACAGATACGCAGTATTTT
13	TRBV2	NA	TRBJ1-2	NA	CASGDTTNYGYTF	TGTGCCAGTGGGGACACCACCAACTATGGCTACACCTTC
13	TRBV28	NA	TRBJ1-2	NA	CASRYPGNYGYTF	TGTGCCTCTCGATACCCGGGGAACTATGGCTACACCTTC
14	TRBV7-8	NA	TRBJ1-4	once	CASSFSLGSEKLFF	TGTGCCAGCAGCTTTTCTCTGGGTAGTGAAAAACTGTTTTTT
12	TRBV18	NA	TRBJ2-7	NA	CASSPRRGEQYF	TGTGCCAGCTCACCGCGCAGGGGAGAGCAGTACTTC
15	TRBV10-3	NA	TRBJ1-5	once	CAISESQGIGQPQHF	TGTGCCATCAGTGAGTCCCAGGGCATAGGTCAGCCCCAGCATTTT
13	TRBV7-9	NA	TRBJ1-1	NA	CASSNTGIGQAFF	TGTGCCAGCAGCAATACCGGGATCGGACAGGCTTTCTTT
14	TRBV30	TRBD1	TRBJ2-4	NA	CAWSLGGWGNIQYF	TGTGCCTGGAGTTTAGGGGGCTGGGGAAACATTCAGTACTTC
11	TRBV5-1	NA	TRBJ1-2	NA	CASSLEGRYTF	TGCGCCAGCAGCTTGGAGGGGCGCTACACCTTC
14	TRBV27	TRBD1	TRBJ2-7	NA	CASRPDRVINEQYF	TGTGCCAGCAGGCCGGACAGGGTAATCAACGAGCAGTACTTC
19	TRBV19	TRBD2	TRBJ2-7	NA	CASSVRAGTSGVSGYEQYF	TGTGCCAGTAGTGTTCGAGCCGGGACTAGCGGGGTCTCGGGCTACGAGCAGTACTTC
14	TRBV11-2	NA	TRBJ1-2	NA	CASSLGDQGDGYTF	TGTGCCAGCAGCTTAGGGGACCAAGGTGATGGCTACACCTTC
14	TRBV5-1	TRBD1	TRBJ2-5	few	CASSSQGARETQYF	TGCGCCAGCAGCTCACAGGGGGCACGGGAGACCCAGTACTTC
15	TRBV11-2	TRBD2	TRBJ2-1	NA	CASSPIAGGFGEQFF	TGTGCCAGCAGCCCAATAGCGGGAGGGTTTGGTGAGCAGTTCTTC
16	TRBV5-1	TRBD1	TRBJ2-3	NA	CASSLAGTGTSDTQYF	TGCGCCAGCAGCTTGGCCGGGACAGGGACATCAGATACGCAGTATTTT
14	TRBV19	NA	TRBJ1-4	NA	CASTRVGTGEKLFF	TGTGCCAGTACGCGGGTTGGCACTGGCGAAAAACTGTTTTTT
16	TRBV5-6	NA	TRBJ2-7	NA	CASSLGVLQGYGEQYF	TGTGCCAGCAGCTTGGGTGTTCTCCAGGGCTACGGCGAGCAGTACTTC
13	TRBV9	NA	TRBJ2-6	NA	CASGRDGANVLTF	TGTGCCAGCGGGCGGGATGGGGCCAACGTCCTGACTTTC
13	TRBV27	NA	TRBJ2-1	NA	CASSLLQANEQFF	TGTGCCAGCAGTTTGCTACAGGCCAATGAGCAGTTCTTC
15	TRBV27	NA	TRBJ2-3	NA	CASSSRQSSTDTQYF	TGTGCCAGCAGTTCGCGACAGAGCTCCACAGATACGCAGTATTTT
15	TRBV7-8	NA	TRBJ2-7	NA	CASSLELGERYEQYF	TGTGCCAGCAGCTTAGAACTAGGGGAAAGGTACGAGCAGTACTTC
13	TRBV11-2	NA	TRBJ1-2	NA	CASSLIEGYGYTF	TGTGCCAGCAGCTTAATCGAGGGCTATGGCTACACCTTC
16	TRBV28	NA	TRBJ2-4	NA	CASSPQHRDAKNIQYF	TGTGCCAGCAGTCCTCAACACAGGGACGCCAAAAACATTCAGTACTTC
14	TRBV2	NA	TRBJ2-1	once	CASNPRASYNEQFF	TGTGCCAGCAACCCGCGGGCATCCTACAATGAGCAGTTCTTC
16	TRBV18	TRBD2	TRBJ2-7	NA	CASSPEGLAGLHEQYF	TGTGCCAGCTCACCAGAAGGACTAGCGGGATTGCACGAGCAGTACTTC
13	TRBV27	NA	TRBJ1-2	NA	CATGVWSGYGYTF	TGTGCCACCGGGGTCTGGTCCGGTTATGGCTACACCTTC
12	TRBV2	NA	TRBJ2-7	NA	CASAASNYEQYF	TGTGCCAGCGCTGCCTCGAATTACGAGCAGTACTTC
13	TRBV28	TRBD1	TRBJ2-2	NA	CASGTGGSGELFF	TGTGCCAGCGGGACAGGGGGCTCCGGGGAGCTGTTTTTT